These 17 T cell receptor beta chains share one sample of origin, sequenced in a study of blood T cells in healthy people across ages. The authors ran a second PCR of about 6 to 11 cycles using a sample-barcoded 5' primer and a J-beta primer mix. TCRdb fed the 5' RACE reads into MiXCR, producing one record per CDR3 protein. The table includes more than 650,000 distinct CDR3 sequences, 22% detected once. The source material was blood. The receptors were sampled from a man in his 70s in good health.

The V gene is TRBV10-3, the J gene TRBJ2-1, with D possibly being TRBD2 (5 bases). The CDR3 totals 12 residues. Germline loops: CDR1 ENHRY, CDR2 SYGVKD. Trimming removed 10 bases from V and 4 bases from J, with 11 bases in between. CDR3 nucleotides: TGTGCCAGATCGGACTTTTACAATGAGCAGTTCTTC. This gives the protein CARSDFYNEQFF.

This clonotype was observed a handful of times. The chain is built from TRBV7-9 and TRBJ2-7; 11 bases line up with TRBD2. The J call may be wrong; the DNA end is better matched by TRBJ2-1. The CDR3 spans 18 residues. From germline, CDR1 is SEHNR and CDR2 FQNEAQ (reference sequence). The CDR3 DNA sequence: TGTGCCAGCAGCTTAAGACCGGCGGGACTAGCGGTGAAGGAGGAGCAGTTCTTC. The encoded protein is CASSLRPAGLAVKEEQFF.

This chain joins TRBV14 and TRBJ2-3; TRBD2 aligns across 10 bases. This CDR3 spans 13 amino acids. Germline values: CDR1 SGHDN, CDR2 FVKESK. V lost 4 bases to trimming and J lost 8 bases; unmatched junction nucleotides: 3. CDR3 protein: CASSPAGGRTQYF. In DNA, the CDR3 is TGTGCCAGCAGCCCAGCGGGAGGGCGTACGCAGTATTTT.

This clonotype has a count of ten or more. The V gene is TRBV7-9, the J gene TRBJ1-4; D not certain. The ends were cut back, 5 bases at V and 8 bases at J, with 6 bases in the middle. The CDR3 is 11 residues long. Per germline, CDR1 SEHNR and CDR2 FQNEAQ (reference sequence). The CDR3 is CASSNDEKLFF. DNA for the CDR3: TGTGCCAGCAGCAACGACGAAAAACTGTTTTTT. Full variable domain (rest looked up from reference TRBV7-9 and TRBJ1-4): DTGVSQNPRHKITKRGQNVTFRCDPISEHNRLYWYRQTLGQGPEFLTYFQNEAQLEKSRLLSDRFSAERPKGSFSTLEIQRTEQGDSAMYLCASSNDEKLFFGSGTQLSVL.

This clonotype showed up just a few times. Germline is not matched at one junction end, which may reflect a read error. The chain recombines TRBV7-9 with TRBJ1-4; maybe TRBD1 (5 bases). The germline gives CDR1 SEHNR, CDR2 FQNEAQ (reference sequence). CDR3 size: 14 residues. The CDR3 spells CASSLGRGNEKLFF. DNA of the CDR3: TGCGCCAGCAGCTTGGGACGGGGGAATGAAAAACTGTTTTTT. The complete variable domain, with remaining parts taken from reference TRBV7-9 and TRBJ1-4, reads DTGVSQNPRHKITKRGQNVTFRCDPISEHNRLYWYRQTLGQGPEFLTYFQNEAQLEKSRLLSDRFSAERPKGSFSTLEIQRTEQGDSAMYLCASSLGRGNEKLFFGSGTQLSVL.

This clonotype was detected a few times. This chain connects TRBV12-3 or TRBV12-4 to TRBJ2-5, with a weak D call TRBD1 (6 bases). V lost 5 bases and J lost 7, with 20 bases in between. This CDR3 is 15 amino acids long. DNA of the CDR3: TGTGCCAGCAGTACGACTGGGGGCGGACCAGGGACCCAGTACTTC. Its protein product is CASSTTGGGPGTQYF.

This clonotype was counted between two and nine times. The chain joins TRBV27 to TRBJ1-1; weak D call: TRBD1 (5 bases). Deletions cut 4 bases from V and 11 bases from J, with 17 bases between. Germline V gene data show CDR1 as MNHEY and CDR2 as SMNVEV (reference sequence). CDR3 length equals 13 residues. The CDR3 nucleotides are TGTGCCAGCAGTTCCCAATCTGTCTGGGGGGCTTTCTTT. Translating gives CASSSQSVWGAFF.

The CDR3 loop reads CASSPLNGNEQFF. The CDR3 DNA is TGTGCCAGCTCACCTTTGAATGGCAATGAGCAGTTCTTC. This chain uses TRBV18 with TRBJ2-1; D is undetermined. Trimming left V 3 bases short and J 6 bases short, with 9 bases between. Germline loops: CDR1 KGHSH, CDR2 LQKENI. This CDR3 is built from 13 residues.

This clonotype was counted ten times or more. CDR3 amino acids: CASSSIRADTQYF. CDR3 DNA sequence: TGCGCCAGCAGCTCAATCAGGGCGGATACGCAGTATTTT. The chain uses TRBV5-1 and TRBJ2-3; D may be TRBD1 (5 bases). Germline assignment: CDR1 SGHRS and CDR2 YFSETQ. CDR3 length: 13 residues. V lost 3 bases and J 6 bases, leaving 11 bases between the germline ends.

The chain joins TRBV29-1 to TRBJ1-1; a weak D match, TRBD1 (5 bases). Germline assignment: CDR1 SQVTM and CDR2 ANQGSEA. V was clipped by 7 bases and J by 6 bases, with 15 bases between them. The CDR3 length is 12 residues. DNA for the CDR3: TGCAGCGGGAGGGGCGGGAGGGCTGAAGCTTTCTTT. Its protein product is CSGRGGRAEAFF.

This clonotype was seen ten or more times. The chain is built from TRBV29-1 and TRBJ1-2, with 10 bases aligning to TRBD1. Germline V gene data show CDR1 as SQVTM and CDR2 as ANQGSEA. The CDR3 runs to 13 residues. Germline trimming cut 6 bases from V and 6 bases from J; bases unmatched to any gene: 7. CDR3 sequence reads: CSVTGTGANGYTF. CDR3 DNA sequence: TGCAGCGTGACCGGGACAGGGGCAAATGGCTACACCTTC.

This clonotype has only one observation. The chain employs TRBV7-6 and TRBJ2-6; D is perhaps TRBD1 (5 bases). The CDR3 covers 19 residues. Between the trimmed V and J ends, which lost 2 bases and 0 bases, there was a span of 17 bases. Germline V lookup: CDR1 SGHVS, CDR2 FNYEAQ. The CDR3: CASSLRGGPTSSGANVLTF. DNA for the CDR3: TGTGCCAGCAGCTTAAGGGGCGGCCCCACCAGCTCTGGGGCCAACGTCCTGACTTTC.

This clonotype turned up a few times. The chain uses TRBV11-1 and TRBJ2-3; no reliable D call. The V end was cut by 3 bases, the J end by 10 bases, with 17 bases between. This CDR3 region has 14 residues. CDR1 is SGHAT and CDR2 is FQDESV in the germline V gene (reference sequence). CDR3 nucleotides: TGTGCCAGCAGCTTTGGGCAGCCGTCTGTAGCGCAGTATTTT. Its protein product is CASSFGQPSVAQYF.

V and J are TRBV5-1 and TRBJ1-1; TRBD1 is a possible D gene (6 bases). This CDR3 has 14 amino acids. Trimming stripped 0 bases from V and 3 bases from J, with 9 bases between. CDR1 and CDR2 (germline): SGHRS, YFSETQ. The CDR3 sequence is CASSLVQGYTEAFF. DNA of the CDR3: TGCGCCAGCAGCTTGGTTCAGGGGTACACTGAAGCTTTCTTT.

This clonotype was seen a handful of times. J is TRBJ2-5 and V is TRBV5-1, with a tentative D call TRBD2 (5 bases). Germline V gene data show CDR1 as SGHRS and CDR2 as YFSETQ. CDR3 size: 12 residues. Trimming took off 4 bases at V and 5 bases at J, with 9 bases between the two ends. In nucleotides, the CDR3 is TGCGCCAGCAGCCGACGGAGGGAGACCCAGTACTTC. This translates into CASSRRRETQYF.

This chain uses TRBV18 with TRBJ2-7; 9 positions match TRBD1. V dropped 3 bases and J dropped 0; count of bases not matched to a gene: 3. Germline lookup yields CDR1 KGHSH and CDR2 LQKENI. The length of the CDR3 is 15 residues. The CDR3 region is CASSPRQGVSYEQYF. In DNA form, the CDR3 reads TGTGCCAGCTCACCCCGACAGGGGGTCTCCTACGAGCAGTACTTC.

This clonotype was seen a handful of times. V usage is TRBV11-2 and J usage is TRBJ2-1, with D possibly being TRBD1 (6 bases). The germline gives CDR1 SGHAT, CDR2 FQNNGV. The CDR3 runs to 15 residues. Trimming cost V 6 bases and J 6 bases, with 18 bases left between them. The CDR3 loop is CASRSDRFAPNEQFF. The DNA for the CDR3 is TGTGCCAGCAGATCGGACAGATTCGCCCCCAATGAGCAGTTCTTC.